One TCR beta chain is described in this entry. Only one count was recorded for this clone. It lacks a known antigen. No quality values exist for individual bases; no much larger clone is one base distant. Collaborating institutions collected whole blood in K2EDTA tubes following their own protocols. For TCRbeta analysis, collaborators shipped samples as frozen whole blood, isolated PBMCs, or DNA extracted from either of those sample types. This record belongs to a study of blood T cell repertoires in COVID-19 (TCRdb year 2020). Context from the whole study: Samples from collaborators originated in the United States, Italy and Spain and spanned both the acute and convalescent phases of COVID-19. Deeply sampled blood TCRbeta repertoires from subjects exposed to, actively infected with, or recovered from COVID-19 were included in the dataset. A de-identified subject ID, COVID-19 status, age in years and sex were almost always included in the sample metadata. Samples came from the ongoing ImmuneRACE study (first 160 participants) plus 1,254 subjects from 6 global collaborators. Where available, HLA class I and class II types were taken from metadata supplied by the sample provider and were not determined by assay-based typing. A freely available public database, intended as a resource for researchers studying the immune response to SARS-CoV-2, is where the repertoires were released. The prospective study material was composed of cDNA or gDNA derived from T cells, B-cell-depleted T cells, or PBMCs.

The immunoSEQ Assay, a bias-controlled multiplex PCR, was used to amplify TCRbeta CDR3 regions from genomic DNA. The authors' pipeline ran thus. The number of nucleated cells in each sample was estimated from the amplification of reference gene primers within the assay. To quantify the absolute abundance of each unique TCRbeta CDR3 rearrangement, sequence reads were collapsed and filtered. For each sample, productive Simpson clonality was calculated by taking the square root of Simpson's diversity index across productive rearrangements. TCRdb re-hosts the immuneACCESS table, in-frame sequences only. Its copies lack some clones; in the studies checked, an unresolved V gene accounts for under half of them, and the cause for the rest is not known. Clone size and the V and J calls come from that table; the DNA yielded D and trimming. The sample table contains 50,000 to 75,000 clones; only one count was recorded for around 76% of them. Clones ranked in the top ten supply approximately 5.3% of the sample.

What the work shows at the level of the full study, not this receptor alone: The amount of clinical and demographic metadata varied by source and participant and was provided uncurated.

The CDR3 runs 14 amino acids, cysteine and phenylalanine included. Solely the CDR3 DNA is kept, with 42 bases framed from the first base. V and J lose 6 bases and 0 bases, and a span of 9 bases separates them. Based on the germline V gene, the CDR1 and CDR2 sequences are MDHEN and SYDVKM. The V and J segments used are TRBV28 and TRBJ2-4, with an unclear D gene assignment. The sample comprised peripheral blood. This TCR came from a human donor in a cohort sampled during active COVID-19. The sequenced DNA is TGTGCCAGCAGCCAGTTTTTAGCCAAAAACATTCAGTACTTC. The encoded protein is CASSQFLAKNIQYF.